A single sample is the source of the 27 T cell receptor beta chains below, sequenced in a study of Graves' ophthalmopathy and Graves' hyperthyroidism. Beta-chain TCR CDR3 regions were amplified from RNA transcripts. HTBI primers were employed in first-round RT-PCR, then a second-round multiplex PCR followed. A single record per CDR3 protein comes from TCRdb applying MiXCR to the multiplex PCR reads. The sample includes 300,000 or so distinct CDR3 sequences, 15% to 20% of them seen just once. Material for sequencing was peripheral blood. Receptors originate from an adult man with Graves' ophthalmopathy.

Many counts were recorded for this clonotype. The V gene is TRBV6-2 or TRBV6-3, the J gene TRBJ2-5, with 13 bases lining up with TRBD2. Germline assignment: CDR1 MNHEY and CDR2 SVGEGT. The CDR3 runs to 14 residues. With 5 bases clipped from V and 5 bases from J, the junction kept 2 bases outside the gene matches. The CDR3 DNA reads TGTGCCAGCAGTGGACTAGCGGGGGTGGAGACCCAGTACTTC. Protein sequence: CASSGLAGVETQYF.

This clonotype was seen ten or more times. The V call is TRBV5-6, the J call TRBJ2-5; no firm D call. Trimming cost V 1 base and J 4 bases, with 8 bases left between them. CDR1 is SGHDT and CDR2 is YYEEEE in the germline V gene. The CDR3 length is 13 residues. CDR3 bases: TGTGCCAGCAGCTTGTGGGGATTAGAGACCCAGTACTTC. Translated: CASSLWGLETQYF. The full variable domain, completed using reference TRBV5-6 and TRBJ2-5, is DAGVTQSPTHLIKTRGQQVTLRCSPKSGHDTVSWYQQALGQGPQFIFQYYEEEERQRGNFPDRFSGHQFPNYSSELNVNALLLGDSALYLCASSLWGLETQYFGPGTRLLVL.

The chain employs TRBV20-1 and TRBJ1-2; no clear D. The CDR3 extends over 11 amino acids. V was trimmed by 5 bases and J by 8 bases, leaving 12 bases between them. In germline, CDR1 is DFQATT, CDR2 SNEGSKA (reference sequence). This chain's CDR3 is CSAHFDGGYTF. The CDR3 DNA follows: TGCAGTGCTCACTTTGACGGCGGCTACACCTTC.

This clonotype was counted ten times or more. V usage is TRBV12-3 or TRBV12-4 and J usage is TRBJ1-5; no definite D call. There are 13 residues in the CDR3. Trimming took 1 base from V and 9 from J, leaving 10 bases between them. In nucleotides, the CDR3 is TGTGCCAGCAGTTTAGGTACGGCGGCGCCCCAGCATTTT. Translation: CASSLGTAAPQHF.

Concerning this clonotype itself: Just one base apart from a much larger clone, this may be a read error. The DNA for the CDR3 is TGTGCCTGGAGTGCCGGGATGGGGAACACTGGAGCTTTCTTT. Translating gives CAWSAGMGNTGAFF. This chain links TRBV30 with TRBJ1-1; D gene unclear. The CDR3 runs 14 residues. Germline CDR1 GTSNPN, CDR2 SVGIG (reference sequence).

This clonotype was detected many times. The CDR3 sequence: CASPFPQYGYTF. CDR3 sequence (DNA): TGTGCCAGCCCCTTCCCCCAATATGGCTACACCTTC. The V call is TRBV27, the J call TRBJ1-2; D remains ambiguous. CDR3 length equals 12 residues. The V and J ends lost 8 bases and 5 bases respectively, with 12 bases between them. CDR1 is MNHEY and CDR2 is SMNVEV in the germline V gene (reference sequence).

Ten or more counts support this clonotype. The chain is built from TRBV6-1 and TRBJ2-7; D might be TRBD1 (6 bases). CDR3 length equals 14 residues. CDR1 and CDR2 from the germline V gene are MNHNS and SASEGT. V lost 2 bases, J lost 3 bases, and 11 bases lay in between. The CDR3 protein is CASSETGFGYEQYF. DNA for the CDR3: TGTGCCAGCAGTGAAACAGGGTTCGGCTACGAGCAGTACTTC.

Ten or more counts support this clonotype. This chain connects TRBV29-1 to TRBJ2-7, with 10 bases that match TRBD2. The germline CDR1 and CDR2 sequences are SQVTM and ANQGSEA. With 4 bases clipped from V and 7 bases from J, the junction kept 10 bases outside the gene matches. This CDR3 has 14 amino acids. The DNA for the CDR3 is TGCAGCGTTGCCCGGACTAGCGGTCCTGGTGAGCAGTACTTC. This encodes CSVARTSGPGEQYF.

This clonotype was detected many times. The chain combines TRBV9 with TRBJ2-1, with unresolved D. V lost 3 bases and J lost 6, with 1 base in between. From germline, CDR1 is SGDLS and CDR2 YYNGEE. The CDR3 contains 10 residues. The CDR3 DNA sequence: TGTGCCAGCAGCGGCAATGAGCAGTTCTTC. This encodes CASSGNEQFF. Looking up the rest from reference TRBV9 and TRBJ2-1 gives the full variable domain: DSGVTQTPKHLITATGQRVTLRCSPRSGDLSVYWYQQSLDQGLQFLIQYYNGEERAKGNILERFSAQQFPDLHSELNLSSLELGDSALYFCASSGNEQFFGPGTRLTVL.

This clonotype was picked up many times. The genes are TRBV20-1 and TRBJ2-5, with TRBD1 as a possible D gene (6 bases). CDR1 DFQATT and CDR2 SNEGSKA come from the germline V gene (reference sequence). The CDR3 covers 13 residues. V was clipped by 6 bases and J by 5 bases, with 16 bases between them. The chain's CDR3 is CSAETGTRETQYF. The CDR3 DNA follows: TGCAGTGCAGAAACAGGGACGCGGGAGACCCAGTACTTC.

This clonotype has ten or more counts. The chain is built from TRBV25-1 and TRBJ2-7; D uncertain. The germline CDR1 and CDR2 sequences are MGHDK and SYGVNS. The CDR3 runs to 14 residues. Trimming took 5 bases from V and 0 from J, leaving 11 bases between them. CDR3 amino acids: CASSLGFLSYEQYF. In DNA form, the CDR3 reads TGTGCCAGCAGTTTGGGGTTCCTCTCCTACGAGCAGTACTTC.

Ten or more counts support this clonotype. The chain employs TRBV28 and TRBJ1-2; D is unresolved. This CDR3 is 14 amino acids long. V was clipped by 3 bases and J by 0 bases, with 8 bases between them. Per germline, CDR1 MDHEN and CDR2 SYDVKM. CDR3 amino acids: CASSFELANYGYTF. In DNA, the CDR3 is TGTGCCAGCAGTTTTGAGCTTGCTAACTATGGCTACACCTTC.

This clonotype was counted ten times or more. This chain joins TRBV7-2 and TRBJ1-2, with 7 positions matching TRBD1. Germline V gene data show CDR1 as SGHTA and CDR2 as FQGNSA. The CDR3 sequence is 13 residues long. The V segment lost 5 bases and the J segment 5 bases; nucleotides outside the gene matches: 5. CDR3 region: CASSLGTEYGYTF. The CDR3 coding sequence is TGTGCCAGCAGCCTCGGGACAGAGTATGGCTACACCTTC.

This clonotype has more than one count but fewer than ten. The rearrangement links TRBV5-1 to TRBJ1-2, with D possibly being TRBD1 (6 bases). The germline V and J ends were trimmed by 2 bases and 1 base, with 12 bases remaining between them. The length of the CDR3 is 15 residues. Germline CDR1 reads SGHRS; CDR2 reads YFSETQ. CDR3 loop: CASSFTGTNNYGYTF. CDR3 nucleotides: TGCGCCAGCAGCTTCACAGGGACTAATAACTATGGCTACACCTTC.

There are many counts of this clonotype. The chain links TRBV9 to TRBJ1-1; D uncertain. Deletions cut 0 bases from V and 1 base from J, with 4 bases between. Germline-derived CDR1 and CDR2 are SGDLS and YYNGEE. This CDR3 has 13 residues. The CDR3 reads CASSVGANTEAFF. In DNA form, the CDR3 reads TGTGCCAGCAGCGTAGGGGCGAACACTGAAGCTTTCTTT.

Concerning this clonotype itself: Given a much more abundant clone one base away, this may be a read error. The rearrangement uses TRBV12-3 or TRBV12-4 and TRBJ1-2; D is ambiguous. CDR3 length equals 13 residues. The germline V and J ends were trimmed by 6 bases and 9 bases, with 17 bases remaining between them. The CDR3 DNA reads TGTGCCAGCAGGTACCGGGTCTCCTCAAGCTACACCTTC. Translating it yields CASRYRVSSSYTF.

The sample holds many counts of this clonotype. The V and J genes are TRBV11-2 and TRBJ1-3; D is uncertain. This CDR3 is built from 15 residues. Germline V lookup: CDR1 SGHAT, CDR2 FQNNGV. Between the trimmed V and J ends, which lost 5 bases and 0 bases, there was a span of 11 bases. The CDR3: CASSRDWSSGNTIYF. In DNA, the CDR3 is TGTGCCAGCAGCCGTGACTGGAGCTCTGGAAACACCATATATTTT.

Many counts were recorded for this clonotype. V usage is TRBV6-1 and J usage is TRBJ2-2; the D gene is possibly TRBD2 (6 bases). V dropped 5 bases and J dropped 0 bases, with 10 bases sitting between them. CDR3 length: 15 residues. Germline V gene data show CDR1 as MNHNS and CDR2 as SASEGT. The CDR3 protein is CASSMTRPNTGELFF. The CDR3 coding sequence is TGTGCCAGCAGTATGACTAGACCGAACACCGGGGAGCTGTTTTTT.

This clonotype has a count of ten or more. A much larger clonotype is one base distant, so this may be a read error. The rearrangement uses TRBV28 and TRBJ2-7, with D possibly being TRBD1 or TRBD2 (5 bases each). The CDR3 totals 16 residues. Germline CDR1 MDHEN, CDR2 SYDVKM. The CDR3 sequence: CASTASPGTPRYEQHF. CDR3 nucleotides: TGTGCCAGCACCGCATCTCCCGGGACGCCACGCTACGAGCAGCACTTC.

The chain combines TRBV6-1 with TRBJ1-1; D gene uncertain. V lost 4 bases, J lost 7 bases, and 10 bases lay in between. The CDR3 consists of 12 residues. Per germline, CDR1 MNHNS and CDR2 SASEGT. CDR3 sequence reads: CASSGSRYEAFF. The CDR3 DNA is TGTGCCAGCAGTGGGAGTAGGTATGAAGCTTTCTTT.

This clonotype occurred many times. The CDR3 sequence is CASSSVPGQTQYF. CDR3 nucleotides: TGTGCCAGCAGCTCAGTGCCAGGGCAGACCCAGTACTTC. V usage is TRBV7-2 and J usage is TRBJ2-5; D is possibly TRBD1 (5 bases). Germline V gives CDR1 SGHTA, CDR2 FQGNSA. V shed 4 bases and J shed 6 bases, with 12 bases lying between them. The CDR3 length is 13 residues.

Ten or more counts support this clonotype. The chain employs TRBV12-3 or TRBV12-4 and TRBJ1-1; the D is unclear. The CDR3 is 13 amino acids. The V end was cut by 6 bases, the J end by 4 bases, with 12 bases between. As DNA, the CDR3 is TGTGCCAGCAGAAATTCAGTGGTCACTGAAGCTTTCTTT. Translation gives CASRNSVVTEAFF.

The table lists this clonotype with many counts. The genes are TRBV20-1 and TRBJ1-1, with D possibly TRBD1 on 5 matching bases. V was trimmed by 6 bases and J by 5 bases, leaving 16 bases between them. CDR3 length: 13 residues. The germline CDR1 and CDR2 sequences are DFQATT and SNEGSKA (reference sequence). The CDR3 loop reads CSAHPTRVTEAFF. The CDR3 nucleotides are TGCAGTGCCCACCCTACCAGGGTAACTGAAGCTTTCTTT.

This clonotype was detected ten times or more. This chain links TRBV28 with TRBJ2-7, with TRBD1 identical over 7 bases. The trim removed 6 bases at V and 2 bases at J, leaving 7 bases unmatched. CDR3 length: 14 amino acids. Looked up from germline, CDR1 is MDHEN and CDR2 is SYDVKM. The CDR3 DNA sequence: TGTGCCAGCAGGTCGACAGGGCGGGCCTACGAGCAGTACTTC. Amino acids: CASRSTGRAYEQYF.

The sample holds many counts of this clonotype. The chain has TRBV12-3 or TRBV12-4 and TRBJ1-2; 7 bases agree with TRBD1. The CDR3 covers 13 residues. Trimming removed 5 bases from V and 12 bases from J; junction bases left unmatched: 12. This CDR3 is CASSAGTVRSNTF. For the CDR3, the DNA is TGTGCCAGCAGTGCCGGGACAGTAAGGAGTAACACCTTC.

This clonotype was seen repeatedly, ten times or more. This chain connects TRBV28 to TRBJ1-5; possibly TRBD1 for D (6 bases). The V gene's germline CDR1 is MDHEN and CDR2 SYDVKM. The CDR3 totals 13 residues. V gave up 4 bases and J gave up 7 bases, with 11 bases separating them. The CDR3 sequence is CASSYRAGQPQHF. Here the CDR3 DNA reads TGTGCCAGCAGTTACAGGGCAGGACAGCCCCAGCATTTT.

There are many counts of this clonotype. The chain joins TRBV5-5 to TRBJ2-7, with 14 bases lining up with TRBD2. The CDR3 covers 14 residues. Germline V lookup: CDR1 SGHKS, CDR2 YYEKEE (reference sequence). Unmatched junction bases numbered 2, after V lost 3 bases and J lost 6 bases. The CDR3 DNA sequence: TGTGCCAGCAGCTGGGGACTAGCGGGAGTCGAGCAGTACTTC. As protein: CASSWGLAGVEQYF.